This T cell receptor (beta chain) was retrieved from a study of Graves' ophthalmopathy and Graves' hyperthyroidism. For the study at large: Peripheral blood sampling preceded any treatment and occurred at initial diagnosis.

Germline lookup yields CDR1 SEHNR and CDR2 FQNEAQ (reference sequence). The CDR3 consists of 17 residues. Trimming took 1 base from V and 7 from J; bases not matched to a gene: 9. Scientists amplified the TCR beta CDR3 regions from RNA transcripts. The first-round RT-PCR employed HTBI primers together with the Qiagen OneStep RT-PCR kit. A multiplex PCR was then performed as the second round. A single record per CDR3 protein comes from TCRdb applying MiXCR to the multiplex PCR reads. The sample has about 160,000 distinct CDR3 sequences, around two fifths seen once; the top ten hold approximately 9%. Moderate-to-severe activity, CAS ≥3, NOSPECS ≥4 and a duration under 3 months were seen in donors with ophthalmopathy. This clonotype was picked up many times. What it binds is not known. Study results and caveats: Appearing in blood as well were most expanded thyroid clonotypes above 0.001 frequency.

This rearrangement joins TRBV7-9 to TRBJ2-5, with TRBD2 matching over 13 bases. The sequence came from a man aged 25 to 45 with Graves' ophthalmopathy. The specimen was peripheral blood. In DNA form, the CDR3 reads TGTGCCAGCAGCTTAGAAGGTTGGACTAGCGGGAGTAGGACCCAGTACTTC. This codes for CASSLEGWTSGSRTQYF.